The subject of this entry is one TCR beta chain. Its antigen remains undetermined. No base-level quality is on record; no much larger clone is a single base apart. V is cut by 1 base and J by 2 bases, and the space between the germline ends is 15 bases. CDR1 LGHNA and CDR2 YSLEER are derived from the germline V gene. The CDR3, cysteine through phenylalanine, is 17 amino acids long. Left in the record is the CDR3 DNA by itself, 51 bases read in frame from the first base. TCRbeta CDR3 regions were amplified from genomic DNA using the immunoSEQ Assay, a bias-controlled multiplex PCR. As for the authors' bioinformatics: The number of nucleated cells in each sample was estimated by amplification of reference gene primers within the assay. To quantify the absolute abundance of each unique TCRbeta CDR3 rearrangement, sequence reads were collapsed and filtered. Productive Simpson clonality was computed per sample as the square root of Simpson's diversity index over productive rearrangements. As stored in TCRdb, this immuneACCESS dataset retains in-frame rearrangements with V and J assigned. A fraction of the clones does not appear; measured against another copy, unresolved V genes explain less than half of the discrepancy, and the remainder lacks a known reason. V and J calls plus clone size are reproduced from that table; the DNA served to infer D and trimming. The sample table shows 50,000 or so clones, and over 75% are seen once. 12% to 15% of the sample is taken by the ten largest.

This sample is part of a study of blood T cell repertoires in COVID-19 (dated by TCRdb to the early 2020s). Describing the broader study: Samples covering the acute and convalescent phases of COVID-19 were provided by collaborators in the United States, Italy and Spain. The material from the prospective study consisted of cDNA or gDNA derived from T cells, B-cell-depleted T cells, or PBMCs. The dataset comprised deeply sampled blood TCRbeta repertoires from subjects exposed to, actively infected with, or recovered from COVID-19. The repertoires were released in a freely available public database meant as a resource for research on the immune response to SARS-CoV-2. Samples came from the ongoing ImmuneRACE study (first 160 participants) plus 1,254 subjects from 6 global collaborators. Nearly every sample came with metadata listing a de-identified subject ID, COVID-19 status, age in years and sex. Where available, HLA class I and class II types were obtained from metadata supplied by the sample provider rather than from assay-based typing.

Each collaborating institution followed its own protocols to collect whole blood in K2EDTA tubes. For TCRbeta analysis, collaborators shipped samples as frozen whole blood, isolated PBMCs, or DNA extracted from either of those sample types. Beyond this particular receptor, the publication reports: How much clinical and demographic metadata was included differed by source and by participant, and the metadata was provided uncurated.

The receptor's source is a man aged 65 to 79 with acute or convalescent COVID-19. The chain is made from TRBV4-3 and TRBJ1-5; possibly the D gene is TRBD1, per 5 matching bases. The sequenced sample consisted of peripheral blood. CDR3 loop: CASSQGSAGEGNQPQHF. Read as DNA, the sequence is TGCGCCAGCAGCCAAGGGTCGGCGGGGGAAGGCAATCAGCCCCAGCATTTT.